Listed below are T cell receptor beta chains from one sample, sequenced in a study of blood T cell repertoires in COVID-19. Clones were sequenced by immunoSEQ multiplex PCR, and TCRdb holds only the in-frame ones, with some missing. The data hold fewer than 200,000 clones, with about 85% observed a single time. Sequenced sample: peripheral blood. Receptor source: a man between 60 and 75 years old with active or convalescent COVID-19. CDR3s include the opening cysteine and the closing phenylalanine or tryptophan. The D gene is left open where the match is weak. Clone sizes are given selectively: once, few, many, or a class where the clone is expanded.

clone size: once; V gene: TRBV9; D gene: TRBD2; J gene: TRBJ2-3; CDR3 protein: CASSVEMAGEDTQYF; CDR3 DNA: TGTGCCAGCAGCGTAGAAATGGCGGGGGAAGATACGCAGTATTTT
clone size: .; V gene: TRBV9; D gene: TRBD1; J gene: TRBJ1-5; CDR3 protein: CASSSGTGKNQPQHF; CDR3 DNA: TGTGCCAGCAGCTCCGGGACAGGAAAAAATCAGCCCCAGCATTTT
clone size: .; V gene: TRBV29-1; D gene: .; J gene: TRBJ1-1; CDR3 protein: CSVKKQGVSNTEAFF; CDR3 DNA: TGCAGCGTTAAGAAACAGGGCGTCTCGAACACTGAAGCTTTCTTT
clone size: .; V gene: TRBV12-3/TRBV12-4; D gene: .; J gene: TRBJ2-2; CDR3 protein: CASSLGGPGELFF; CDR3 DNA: TGTGCCAGCAGTTTAGGGGGGCCCGGGGAGCTGTTTTTT
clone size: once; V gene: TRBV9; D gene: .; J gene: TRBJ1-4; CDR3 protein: CASSVGVGHNEKLFF; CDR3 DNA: TGTGCCAGCAGCGTAGGGGTGGGGCATAATGAAAAACTGTTTTTT
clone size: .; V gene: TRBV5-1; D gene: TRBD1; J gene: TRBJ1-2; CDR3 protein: CASSLEGTAIRYGYTF; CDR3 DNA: TGCGCCAGCAGCTTGGAAGGGACAGCAATCCGCTATGGCTACACCTTC
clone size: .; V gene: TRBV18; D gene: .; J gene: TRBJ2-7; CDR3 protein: CASSPTMGDNEQYF; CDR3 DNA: TGTGCCAGCTCACCCACGATGGGGGACAACGAGCAGTACTTC
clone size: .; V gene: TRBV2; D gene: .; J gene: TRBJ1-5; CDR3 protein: CASSESGFGNQPQHF; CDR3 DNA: TGTGCCAGCAGTGAGTCAGGGTTTGGCAATCAGCCCCAGCATTTT
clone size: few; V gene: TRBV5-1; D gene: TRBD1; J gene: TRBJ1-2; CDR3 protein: CASSLQGAFGDGYTF; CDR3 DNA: TGCGCCAGCAGCCTACAGGGGGCTTTTGGCGATGGCTACACCTTC
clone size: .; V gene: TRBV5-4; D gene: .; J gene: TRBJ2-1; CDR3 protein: CASSRALARNNEQFF; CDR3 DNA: TGTGCCAGCAGCCGCGCGCTAGCTCGGAACAATGAGCAGTTCTTC
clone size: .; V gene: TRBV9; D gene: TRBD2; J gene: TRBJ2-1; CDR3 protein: CASSVGLAVYNEQFF; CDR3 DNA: TGTGCCAGCAGCGTAGGACTAGCGGTTTACAATGAGCAGTTCTTC
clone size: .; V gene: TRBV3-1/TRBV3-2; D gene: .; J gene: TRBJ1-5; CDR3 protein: CASSESGAGGNQPQHF; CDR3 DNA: TGTGCCAGCAGCGAAAGTGGAGCAGGGGGCAATCAGCCCCAGCATTTT